This T cell receptor beta chain appears in the sequencing data of a study of shared T cell receptors in the human thymus. The germline V and J ends were trimmed by 6 bases and 10 bases, with 24 bases remaining between them. Germline loops: CDR1 MNHEY, CDR2 SVGAGI. This CDR3 contains 15 residues. The method was immunoSEQ multiplex PCR; TCRdb's version includes in-frame clones alone and lacks a portion of them. The sample carries 720,000 or so clones, 70% to 90% recorded once. These data are also associated with another study on human thymus T cells. As that report states: Donation was from healthy Finnish infants who were having corrective surgery that addressed congenital heart defects. Resections that were taken during corrective heart surgery supplied the thymus tissue. Related studies found that unrelated individuals share highly overlapping thymic repertoires.

Sequencing input: thymocytes. The sequence was obtained from a girl under three years old with a congenital heart defect. The chain combines TRBV6-5 with TRBJ1-2; unclear D gene. CDR3: CASRPRVLLTFPYTF. The CDR3 DNA is TGTGCCAGCAGACCTCGGGTCCTTCTAACGTTCCCCTACACCTTC.